This TCR beta chain was captured by sequencing in a study of CD8 T cells in ankylosing spondylitis. Study findings and constraints: Disease-linked clones bore a CD8+ phenotype and were relatively rare in peripheral blood. Characteristic of ankylosing spondylitis blood, it appeared, was a TCR beta motif comprising several highly homologous variants.

Germline assignment: CDR1 SEHNR and CDR2 FQNEAQ (reference sequence). V gave up 5 bases and J gave up 6 bases, with 9 bases separating them. This CDR3 is 12 amino acids long. This clonotype was detected many times. Its target is not known. Each TCR beta library was made by quantitative 5'-RACE that incorporated molecular barcodes. Each CDR3 protein is one row after TCRdb ran MiXCR on the 5' RACE reads. Among some 87,000 distinct CDR3 sequences listed, about 9% were seen once. The sequence was collected from a male donor with ankylosing spondylitis or in good health (not recorded which). Sequenced sample: blood, either unsorted or a sorted T cell fraction (not recorded which). This chain joins TRBV7-9 and TRBJ2-3; D gene ambiguous. Here the CDR3 DNA reads TGTGCCAGCAGCCCCCTGAGCGATACGCAGTATTTT. Amino acids: CASSPLSDTQYF.